The TCR beta chain under discussion was sequenced for a study of CDR3 diversity in severe acne. Deletions cut 0 bases from V and 3 bases from J, with 15 bases between. CDR1 SGHNT and CDR2 YENEEA come from the germline V gene. This CDR3 spans 18 amino acids. TCRdb processed the PCR reads anew with MiXCR; each CDR3 protein has one entry. The table lists around 85,000 distinct CDR3 sequences, 49% of them singletons, with about 9.9% in the top ten. Specimen: blood. The chain has TRBV11-3 and TRBJ1-6, with D tentatively TRBD1 (5 bases). The sequence was obtained from a male donor with severe acne vulgaris. The CDR3 spells CASSLEARGQLYNSPLHF. The CDR3 nucleotides are TGTGCCAGCAGCTTAGAAGCACGAGGACAACTCTATAATTCACCCCTCCACTTT.